These 27 T cell receptor beta chains were all obtained from the same sample, sequenced in a study of blood T cell repertoires in COVID-19. Some clones are missing from TCRdb's copy, which holds only in-frame ones; the method was immunoSEQ multiplex PCR. The sample holds about 59,000 clones, around 86% seen once. Source material: peripheral blood. These receptors all stem from a woman of 80 years or more with acute or convalescent COVID-19.

The chain carries TRBV2 and TRBJ2-2, with D tentatively TRBD2 (5 bases). This CDR3 has 15 amino acids. V was cut by 10 bases and J by 1 base, with 16 bases left in between. Looked up from germline, CDR1 is SNHLY and CDR2 is FYNNEI. The DNA for the CDR3 is TGTGCCATACCTAGGACTGCCATGAACACCGGGGAGCTGTTTTTT. Its translation: CAIPRTAMNTGELFF.

The chain is built from TRBV5-1 and TRBJ2-3; tentative D call: TRBD1 (6 bases). The CDR3 has 15 residues. V was pared by 3 bases and J by 2 bases, with 13 bases between. Germline CDR1 is SGHRS and CDR2 is YFSETQ. The CDR3 here is CASSSIRGVTDTQYF. For the CDR3, the DNA is TGCGCCAGCAGCTCTATCAGGGGTGTCACAGATACGCAGTATTTT. The full variable domain, its missing parts supplied by reference TRBV5-1 and TRBJ2-3, is KAGVTQTPRYLIKTRGQQVTLSCSPISGHRSVSWYQQTPGQGLQFLFEYFSETQRNKGNFPGRFSGRQFSNSRSEMNVSTLELGDSALYLCASSSIRGVTDTQYFGPGTRLTVL.

J is TRBJ2-1 and V is TRBV11-2; tentatively, D is TRBD2 (5 bases). From germline, CDR1 is SGHAT and CDR2 FQNNGV. Trimming stripped 1 base from V and 1 base from J, with 20 bases between. This CDR3 has 19 residues. The CDR3 DNA reads as TGTGCCAGCAGCTTAGTCCTAACGGTGGAGGCCCTATCCTACAATGAGCAGTTCTTC. Translating gives CASSLVLTVEALSYNEQFF.

The chain has TRBV27 and TRBJ2-3; D is ambiguous. Germline V gene lookup returns CDR1 MNHEY and CDR2 SMNVEV (reference sequence). The CDR3 loop spans 13 amino acids. Trimming left V 6 bases short and J 1 base short, with 8 bases between. The CDR3 is CASRWQGTDTQYF. CDR3 nucleotide sequence: TGTGCCAGCAGGTGGCAGGGCACAGATACGCAGTATTTT.

The chain couples TRBV13 to TRBJ2-7, with TRBD1 as a possible D gene (6 bases). CDR3 length: 15 residues. Germline V gene data show CDR1 as PRHDT and CDR2 as FYEKMQ (reference sequence). With 6 bases removed from V and 0 bases from J, the gap between germline ends came to 15 bases. This CDR3 reads CASRVTGKNSYEQYF. The CDR3 DNA sequence: TGTGCCAGCAGAGTTACAGGGAAAAACTCCTACGAGCAGTACTTC.

The rearrangement uses TRBV30 and TRBJ2-5; possible D gene TRBD2, 6 bases. CDR1 is GTSNPN and CDR2 is SVGIG in the germline V gene (reference sequence). Trimming removed 4 bases from V and 5 bases from J, with 14 bases in between. There are 13 residues in the CDR3. Here the CDR3 reads CAWNKVGRETQYF. CDR3 coding DNA: TGTGCCTGGAATAAGGTGGGGAGGGAGACCCAGTACTTC.

The rearrangement joins TRBV18 to TRBJ1-2, with 9 positions matching TRBD1. There are 15 residues in the CDR3. V gave up 5 bases and J gave up 0 bases; unmatched junction bases: 4. The germline CDR1 and CDR2 sequences are KGHSH and LQKENI. CDR3 nucleotides: TGTGCCAGCTCAACCGGGACAGGGTCTAACTATGGCTACACCTTC. This translates into CASSTGTGSNYGYTF.

This clone came up once. The chain is built from TRBV27 and TRBJ1-5; TRBD1 agrees at 10 bases. This CDR3 is 16 amino acids long. J was trimmed by 6 bases and V by 6 bases; bases with no gene match: 11. Germline V lookup: CDR1 MNHEY, CDR2 SMNVEV (reference sequence). This CDR3 is CASRATGGAFRQPQHF. The DNA for the CDR3 is TGTGCCAGCAGGGCGACAGGGGGCGCGTTCCGTCAGCCCCAGCATTTT.

The V call is TRBV6-6, the J call TRBJ1-1; 7 nucleotides agree with TRBD1. V shed 9 bases and J 1 base; nucleotides not matched to a gene: 8. Germline values: CDR1 MNHNY, CDR2 SVGAGI (reference sequence). CDR3 size: 14 residues. The CDR3 region is CASTRGWGNTEAFF. For the CDR3, the DNA is TGTGCCAGTACCAGGGGGTGGGGGAACACTGAAGCTTTCTTT.

The chain joins TRBV9 to TRBJ2-2; perhaps TRBD1 as D (6 bases). Germline V gene sequence: CDR1 SGDLS, CDR2 YYNGEE. The V end was cut by 2 bases, the J end by 3 bases, with 14 bases between. CDR3 length: 16 amino acids. In nucleotides, the CDR3 is TGTGCCAGCAGCGTTTTTGTGGGGGCCGACACCGGGGAGCTGTTTTTT. This gives the protein CASSVFVGADTGELFF.

The chain employs TRBV27 and TRBJ1-2, with 7 bases identical to TRBD1. Germline lookup yields CDR1 MNHEY and CDR2 SMNVEV (reference sequence). The CDR3 totals 15 residues. V shed 2 bases and J 2 bases; nucleotides not matched to a gene: 5. The CDR3 nucleotides are TGTGCCAGCAGTTTAGACAGGGAGTGGAACTATGGCTACACCTTC. This translates into CASSLDREWNYGYTF.

V usage is TRBV19 and J usage is TRBJ2-2; D might be TRBD1 (6 bases). V lost 5 bases to trimming and J lost 6 bases, with 10 bases between them. Germline CDR1 reads LNHDA; CDR2 reads SQIVND (reference sequence). The CDR3 contains 13 residues. This CDR3 is CASSPQGPGELFF. The CDR3 DNA follows: TGTGCCAGTAGTCCGCAGGGGCCCGGGGAGCTGTTTTTT.

This clone occurred once. The chain links TRBV25-1 to TRBJ1-4; D perhaps matches TRBD1 (5 bases). Germline V CDR1 and CDR2: MGHDK, SYGVNS. V was trimmed by 3 bases and J by 6 bases, leaving 14 bases between them. The CDR3 has 15 residues. The DNA of the CDR3 is TGTGCCAGCAGTGATCAAGGCAGGGCGTATGAAAAACTGTTTTTT. Protein sequence: CASSDQGRAYEKLFF.

CDR3 sequence (DNA): TGTGCCAGCAGCCGAACTTCTAGCGGGGTACCCGCGTACAATGAGCAGTTCTTC. This codes for CASSRTSSGVPAYNEQFF. The chain has TRBV7-9 and TRBJ2-1, with 9 positions matching TRBD2. CDR3 length: 18 amino acids. CDR1 and CDR2 from the germline V gene are SEHNR and FQNEAQ (reference sequence). V lost 5 bases, J lost 4 bases, and 15 bases stayed unmatched.

The rearrangement links TRBV4-1 to TRBJ2-1; D remains unclear. Trimming took off 1 base at V and 8 bases at J, with 9 bases between the two ends. The CDR3 is made up of 13 amino acids. Per germline, CDR1 MGHRA and CDR2 YSYEKL. The CDR3 loop is CASSQGGIDEQFF. In nucleotides, the CDR3 is TGCGCCAGCAGCCAAGGAGGCATCGATGAGCAGTTCTTC.

This chain connects TRBV15 to TRBJ2-7; TRBD2 aligns across 8 bases. Germline CDR1 and CDR2: LNHNV and YYDKDF (reference sequence). V trimming: 1 base; J trimming: 7 bases; junction bases outside the gene matches: 6. The CDR3 is 14 residues long. The CDR3 loop is CATSRGGLGGEQYF. The CDR3 bases are TGTGCCACCAGCAGAGGGGGACTAGGAGGAGAGCAGTACTTC.

The rearrangement uses TRBV28 and TRBJ1-5, with 8 bases aligning to TRBD1. The germline CDR1 and CDR2 sequences are MDHEN and SYDVKM. The junction had 15 bases not matched to a gene; V was cut back by 10 bases and J by 7 bases. This CDR3 has 15 residues. CDR3 bases: TGTGCCACCGACCAGGGGGCAGGGCGGGGGCAGCCCCAGCATTTT. Translation: CATDQGAGRGQPQHF. Supplemented by reference TRBV28 and TRBJ1-5, the full variable domain reads DVKVTQSSRYLVKRTGEKVFLECVQDMDHENMFWYRQDPGLGLRLIYFSYDVKMKEKGDIPEGYSVSREKKERFSLILESASTNQTSMYLCATDQGAGRGQPQHFGDGTRLSIL.

This clone was detected a few times. The chain has TRBV9 and TRBJ2-5, with D possibly being TRBD1 (5 bases). This CDR3 spans 15 amino acids. V was cut by 0 bases and J by 3 bases, with 12 bases left in between. From germline, CDR1 is SGDLS and CDR2 YYNGEE. CDR3 DNA sequence: TGTGCCAGCAGCGTAGCTGAGATAGGGGAAGAGACCCAGTACTTC. This codes for CASSVAEIGEETQYF.

This chain uses TRBV7-9 with TRBJ2-3, with a tentative D call TRBD2 (6 bases). Germline V gene lookup returns CDR1 SEHNR and CDR2 FQNEAQ (reference sequence). V was shortened by 2 bases and J by 3 bases, with 9 bases between the two germline ends. CDR3 length equals 14 residues. CDR3 DNA: TGTGCCAGCAGCTTAACTAGCCCTACAGATACGCAGTATTTT. Its protein product is CASSLTSPTDTQYF.

This clone has more than one count but fewer than ten. The chain couples TRBV20-1 to TRBJ2-7, with D tentatively TRBD2 (6 bases). The CDR3 consists of 11 residues. The germline CDR1 and CDR2 sequences are DFQATT and SNEGSKA (reference sequence). V lost 7 bases to trimming and J lost 6 bases, with 13 bases between them. For the CDR3, the DNA is TGCAGTGTTTGGGACTCCCGCGAGCAGTACTTC. Translating it yields CSVWDSREQYF.

This chain links TRBV5-1 with TRBJ2-3, with D perhaps matching TRBD2 (6 bases). The CDR3 totals 15 residues. Germline V CDR1 and CDR2: SGHRS, YFSETQ. V lost 2 bases, J lost 2 bases, and 12 bases lay in between. The CDR3 spells CASSFSGELTDTQYF. CDR3 DNA: TGCGCCAGCAGCTTCTCGGGGGAGCTCACAGATACGCAGTATTTT.

The chain uses TRBV28 and TRBJ1-5, with 11 bases lining up with TRBD1. The CDR3 length is 16 residues. The V gene's germline CDR1 is MDHEN and CDR2 SYDVKM. The V gene end was trimmed by 4 bases and the J gene end by 6 bases; junction bases not matched to a gene: 8. CDR3 nucleotide sequence: TGTGCCAGCAGTTCCTTCGGACAGGGGGCCGCTCAGCCCCAGCATTTT. Its translation: CASSSFGQGAAQPQHF.

As DNA, the CDR3 is TGTGCCAGCTCATCGGACAGGCAGACCTACGAGCAGTACTTC. Amino acid sequence: CASSSDRQTYEQYF. The rearrangement joins TRBV18 to TRBJ2-7; 7 nucleotides line up with TRBD1. This CDR3 comprises 14 residues. V was pared by 5 bases and J by 2 bases, with 6 bases of the junction left unmatched. CDR1 is KGHSH and CDR2 is LQKENI in the germline V gene.

This clone has only a few counts. The rearrangement joins TRBV27 to TRBJ1-4, with 8 positions matching TRBD1. Germline lookup yields CDR1 MNHEY and CDR2 SMNVEV (reference sequence). Trimming at V came to 5 bases and at J to 7 bases, leaving 6 bases not matched to a gene. The CDR3 covers 14 residues. CDR3 nucleotides: TGTGCCAGCAGTCGTACAGGGGGTCTTGAAAAACTGTTTTTT. Its translation: CASSRTGGLEKLFF.

The chain combines TRBV19 with TRBJ1-1, with no clear D. This CDR3 has 12 residues. V was pared by 3 bases and J by 1 base, with 3 bases between. In germline, CDR1 is LNHDA, CDR2 SQIVND (reference sequence). Written as DNA, the CDR3 is TGTGCCAGTAGTATCAGGAACACTGAAGCTTTCTTT. Protein sequence: CASSIRNTEAFF.

This chain uses TRBV7-2 with TRBJ1-2; no clear D gene. Germline V gene sequence: CDR1 SGHTA, CDR2 FQGNSA. CDR3 length equals 15 residues. V was shortened by 1 base and J by 6 bases, with 15 bases between the two germline ends. CDR3 region: CASSLEAASGHGYTF. CDR3 coding DNA: TGTGCCAGCAGCTTAGAGGCTGCGTCGGGTCATGGCTACACCTTC.

The rearrangement uses TRBV7-3 and TRBJ2-1, with D unclear. Trimming shortened V by 0 bases and J by 7 bases, and 16 bases separated the two germline ends. The CDR3 covers 16 residues. Per germline, CDR1 SGHTA and CDR2 FQGTGA. The CDR3 bases are TGTGCCAGCAGCTTAACTCCGACAATCTCCCCAAATGAGCAGTTCTTC. It translates to CASSLTPTISPNEQFF.